This T cell receptor beta chain was documented in a study of identical twins. Germline CDR1 and CDR2: GTSNPN and SVGIG (reference sequence). V dropped 8 bases and J dropped 1; count of bases not matched to a gene: 7. The CDR3 runs to 14 residues. The cDNA had a unique molecular identifier and a template-switch universal primer site. TCRdb ran MiXCR on the 5' RACE reads and lists one entry per CDR3 protein. Among some 1,600,000 distinct CDR3 sequences listed, less than 40% were seen once. Input material: cord blood. The V and J genes are TRBV30 and TRBJ2-3; 9 bases fit TRBD2. This TCR was sampled from a newborn girl in good health. CDR3 sequence (DNA): TGTGCCCGAAAGATAGCGGGGGGCACAGATACGCAGTATTTT. Its protein product is CARKIAGGTDTQYF.